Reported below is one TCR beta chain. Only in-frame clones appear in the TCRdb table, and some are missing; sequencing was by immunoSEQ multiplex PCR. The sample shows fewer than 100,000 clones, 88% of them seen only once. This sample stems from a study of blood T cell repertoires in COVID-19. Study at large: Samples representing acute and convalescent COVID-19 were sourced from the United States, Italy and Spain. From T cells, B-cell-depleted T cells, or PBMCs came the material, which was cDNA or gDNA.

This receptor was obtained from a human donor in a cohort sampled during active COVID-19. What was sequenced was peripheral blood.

The CDR3 reads CASSSRLAETDTQYF. The CDR3 DNA reads TGTGCCAGCAGCTCGAGACTAGCGGAAACAGATACGCAGTATTTT. This sequence joins TRBV7-2 and TRBJ2-3; 9 bases line up with TRBD2. V lost 4 bases to trimming and J lost 3 bases; unmatched junction nucleotides: 5. Germline CDR1 is SGHTA and CDR2 is FQGNSA. This CDR3 is 15 amino acids long.